What follows are 20 T cell receptor beta chains derived from one specimen sequenced in a study of identical twins (dated by TCRdb to between 2015 and 2016). Libraries were built with 5' RACE. TCRdb names Illumina HiSeq 2000 as the instrument used. TCRdb ran its own pipeline on the public reads, namely fastp trimming at Q25 and MiXCR clone calling, and kept in-frame beta chains. Identical CDR3 protein sequences are pooled into one entry, listed with their most common genes and DNA. A total of around 690,000 distinct CDR3 sequences appear in this sample, around 20% of them only once. Roughly 4.3% of the sample comes from the top ten. The same specimen was also included in a second study, on T cells expressing NK-cell markers.

Sequenced sample: PBMCs. The receptors here all came from a woman aged 18-29 years in good health.

The chain carries TRBV12-3 or TRBV12-4 and TRBJ2-1; 7 bases line up with TRBD2. The CDR3 has 15 residues. After removal of 5 bases from V and 8 bases from J, the junction contained 12 bases not matched to a gene. This CDR3 is CASSQGLGGVDEQFF. The CDR3 DNA reads TGTGCCAGCAGTCAAGGACTAGGCGGAGTTGATGAGCAGTTCTTC.

In its sample, this clonotype was seen a few times. V usage is TRBV20-1 and J usage is TRBJ2-7; TRBD2 matches 9 bases. After removal of 0 bases from V and 3 bases from J, the junction contained 6 bases not matched to a gene. The CDR3 is 15 residues long. Germline V gene data show CDR1 as DFQATT and CDR2 as SNEGSKA (reference sequence). This CDR3 is CSARDMLAGYYEQYF. The CDR3 bases are TGCAGTGCTAGAGATATGCTAGCGGGGTACTACGAGCAGTACTTC.

This clonotype appeared a few times. The V gene is TRBV10-3, the J gene TRBJ1-1; D ambiguous. Germline V gene sequence: CDR1 ENHRY, CDR2 SYGVKD. The CDR3 has 15 amino acids. Trimming left V 5 bases short and J 0 bases short, with 13 bases between. The chain's CDR3 is CAISPSGIVNTEAFF. The CDR3 nucleotides are TGTGCCATCAGTCCCTCCGGGATTGTGAACACTGAAGCTTTCTTT.

The CDR3 protein is CASSSRGTGANVLTF. DNA of the CDR3: TGTGCCAGCAGTTCTAGGGGGACTGGGGCCAACGTCCTGACTTTC. The gene calls are TRBV7-9 and TRBJ2-6; a possible D gene is TRBD1 (6 bases). The CDR3 sequence is 15 residues long. Germline V lookup: CDR1 SEHNR, CDR2 FQNEAQ (reference sequence). V lost 6 bases to trimming and J lost 2 bases, with 11 bases between them.

The chain has TRBV4-3 and TRBJ2-3; tentative D call: TRBD2 (5 bases). V lost 0 bases and J lost 6, with 19 bases in between. The CDR3 runs to 17 residues. The germline CDR1 and CDR2 sequences are LGHNA and YSLEER. The CDR3 reads CASSQEYRPQLDDTQYF. DNA for the CDR3: TGCGCCAGCAGCCAAGAGTATAGACCCCAACTAGACGATACGCAGTATTTT.

The gene calls are TRBV7-3 and TRBJ2-7, with D possibly matching TRBD2 (6 bases). This CDR3 contains 16 residues. V shed 2 bases and J shed 0 bases, with 14 bases lying between them. Germline V lookup: CDR1 SGHTA, CDR2 FQGTGA. DNA of the CDR3: TGTGCCAGCAGCTTAGGGGGGTCGAGAAGCTCCTACGAGCAGTACTTC. Translating it yields CASSLGGSRSSYEQYF.

In this sample, this clonotype turned up a few times. The chain links TRBV9 to TRBJ2-7; 9 positions match TRBD2. V gave up 4 bases and J gave up 5 bases; unmatched junction bases: 13. Germline CDR1 reads SGDLS; CDR2 reads YYNGEE. The CDR3 spans 16 residues. The CDR3 is CASSTFVGSGSHEQYF. Written as DNA, the CDR3 is TGTGCCAGCAGCACCTTCGTTGGTAGCGGGAGCCACGAGCAGTACTTC.

The V gene is TRBV20-1, the J gene TRBJ1-2, with 7 nucleotides matching TRBD1. Germline lookup yields CDR1 DFQATT and CDR2 SNEGSKA (reference sequence). There are 15 residues in the CDR3. Losses at the gene ends were 3 bases for V and 7 bases for J; bases not matched to a gene: 14. The chain's CDR3 is CSARLKGAVGLGYTF. The CDR3 bases are TGCAGTGCTAGGTTGAAGGGGGCGGTAGGGCTTGGCTACACCTTC.

At least ten counts were recorded for this clonotype. The chain employs TRBV5-1 and TRBJ2-7; D not resolved. The CDR3 has 15 amino acids. V lost 2 bases, J lost 2 bases, and 14 bases lay in between. Germline values: CDR1 SGHRS, CDR2 YFSETQ. The CDR3 sequence is CASSLKSFKTYEQYF. The CDR3 DNA follows: TGCGCCAGCAGCTTAAAATCATTCAAGACCTACGAGCAGTACTTC. The variable domain in full, with the rest retrieved from reference TRBV5-1 and TRBJ2-7, is KAGVTQTPRYLIKTRGQQVTLSCSPISGHRSVSWYQQTPGQGLQFLFEYFSETQRNKGNFPGRFSGRQFSNSRSEMNVSTLELGDSALYLCASSLKSFKTYEQYFGPGTRLTVT.

This clonotype was observed many times. The V and J genes are TRBV6-1 and TRBJ1-1, with TRBD1 matching 11 bases. Germline CDR1 is MNHNS and CDR2 is SASEGT. With V trimmed by 8 bases and J by 2 bases, 10 bases remained unmatched. This CDR3 contains 16 residues. CDR3 sequence reads: CASGRTGGTLNTEAFF. The DNA of the CDR3 is TGTGCCAGCGGGCGGACAGGGGGCACCTTAAACACTGAAGCTTTCTTT.

The chain employs TRBV11-3 and TRBJ2-1; D possibly corresponds to TRBD1 (6 bases). The CDR3 loop spans 15 amino acids. From germline, CDR1 is SGHNT and CDR2 YENEEA. The V end was cut by 2 bases, the J end by 15 bases, with 23 bases between. The CDR3 sequence: CASSLTSGGTLGPFF. CDR3 nucleotide sequence: TGTGCCAGCAGCTTAACAAGCGGTGGGACACTCGGCCCGTTCTTC.

This clonotype was picked up a small number of times. V gene TRBV5-1 combines with J gene TRBJ2-7; TRBD1 might be the D (5 bases). The CDR3 is made up of 15 amino acids. V was cut by 2 bases and J by 1 base, with 13 bases left in between. Germline loops: CDR1 SGHRS, CDR2 YFSETQ. CDR3 in DNA: TGCGCCAGCAGCTTTGGTGGGGCCCTGTCCTACGAGCAGTACTTC. Translated, it gives CASSFGGALSYEQYF.

This clonotype was detected many times. The CDR3 nucleotides read TGCAGTGCCGCATGGACTATTTCCTACAATGAGCAGTTCTTC. Translation gives CSAAWTISYNEQFF. This chain links TRBV20-1 with TRBJ2-1, with TRBD2 as a possible D gene (6 bases). The ends were cut back, 6 bases at V and 1 base at J, with 13 bases in the middle. This CDR3 spans 14 amino acids. Germline CDR1 is DFQATT and CDR2 is SNEGSKA (reference sequence).

The sample holds a few counts of this clonotype. The chain has TRBV11-2 and TRBJ2-4; 10 nucleotides agree with TRBD2. The J segment lost 1 base and the V segment lost 5 bases, leaving 14 bases of the junction unmatched. Germline V gene data show CDR1 as SGHAT and CDR2 as FQNNGV. CDR3 length: 19 amino acids. CDR3 sequence reads: CASSPGLAIPSQAKNIQYF. CDR3 nucleotide sequence: TGTGCCAGCAGCCCGGGACTAGCGATTCCTAGCCAGGCCAAAAACATTCAGTACTTC.

The chain employs TRBV2 and TRBJ2-1; maybe TRBD2 (5 bases). The V end was cut by 3 bases, the J end by 0 bases, with 12 bases between. The germline V gene has CDR1 SNHLY and CDR2 FYNNEI. This CDR3 is 16 amino acids long. In nucleotides, the CDR3 is TGTGCCAGCAGTGATACCGAGGGCGGCTCCTACAATGAGCAGTTCTTC. Translating gives CASSDTEGGSYNEQFF. The full variable domain, completed using reference TRBV2 and TRBJ2-1, is EPEVTQTPSHQVTQMGQEVILRCVPISNHLYFYWYRQILGQKVEFLVSFYNNEISEKSEIFDDQFSVERPDGSNFTLKIRSTKLEDSAMYFCASSDTEGGSYNEQFFGPGTRLTVL.

This chain uses TRBV4-1 with TRBJ2-1; TRBD1 aligns across 10 bases. Germline V gene data show CDR1 as MGHRA and CDR2 as YSYEKL. The CDR3 covers 14 residues. V lost 4 bases and J lost 9; bases outside the gene matches: 6. DNA for the CDR3: TGCGCCAGCAGCCGCACCGGGACAGGGGCTGAGCAGTTCTTC. Amino acid sequence: CASSRTGTGAEQFF.

V is TRBV20-1 and J is TRBJ2-1; D unresolved. The germline V and J ends were trimmed by 3 bases and 0 bases, with 12 bases remaining between them. The CDR3 length is 15 residues. Germline V gives CDR1 DFQATT, CDR2 SNEGSKA (reference sequence). CDR3 protein: CSASFSLSSYNEQFF. Here the CDR3 DNA reads TGCAGTGCTAGTTTCAGTTTGAGCTCCTACAATGAGCAGTTCTTC.

The V and J genes are TRBV20-1 and TRBJ1-5, with no clear D. The CDR3 covers 12 residues. Germline lookup yields CDR1 DFQATT and CDR2 SNEGSKA (reference sequence). V was trimmed by 3 bases and J by 4 bases, leaving 7 bases between them. CDR3 sequence (DNA): TGCAGTGCTAGGAGTGTAAATCAGCCCCAGCATTTT. Translating it yields CSARSVNQPQHF.

The chain couples TRBV5-1 to TRBJ2-1; 8 nucleotides line up with TRBD2. The ends lost 2 bases at V and 6 bases at J; junction bases unmatched: 10. The CDR3 length is 16 residues. Germline V gene sequence: CDR1 SGHRS, CDR2 YFSETQ. Written as DNA, the CDR3 is TGCGCCAGCAGCTTTCTAGCGGGCCAATTTTCCAATGAGCAGTTCTTC. It specifies CASSFLAGQFSNEQFF.

In this sample, this clonotype turned up a few times. This chain links TRBV27 with TRBJ1-1, with 7 bases fitting TRBD1. With 2 bases clipped from V and 5 bases from J, the junction kept 8 bases outside the gene matches. The CDR3 runs 15 residues. Germline CDR1 MNHEY, CDR2 SMNVEV (reference sequence). The DNA of the CDR3 is TGTGCCAGCAGTTTAAACAGGGGTAGGATTACTGAAGCTTTCTTT. It is translated as CASSLNRGRITEAFF.